The 22 T cell receptor beta chains reported below all come from one sample, sequenced in a study of identical twins. TCRdb processed the 5' RACE reads anew with MiXCR; each CDR3 protein has one entry. The data contain about 690,000 distinct CDR3 sequences, about 20% of them singletons. These data were also reused for a study on T cells expressing NK-cell markers.

The material sequenced was PBMCs. These receptors were obtained from a woman aged 18 to 35 in good health.

The rearrangement links TRBV7-2 to TRBJ2-1; D possibly corresponds to TRBD2 (6 bases). Per germline, CDR1 SGHTA and CDR2 FQGNSA. This CDR3 is built from 14 residues. Trimming pared 7 bases from V and 7 bases from J, leaving 17 bases between. CDR3 region: CASTSRGRYNEQFF. CDR3 bases: TGTGCCAGCACTTCCCGGGGGAGATATAATGAGCAGTTCTTC.

For this clonotype: This clone may be a read error of a much larger clone one base away. The chain combines TRBV27 with TRBJ2-7; unclear D gene. V was trimmed by 5 bases and J by 2 bases, leaving 7 bases between them. Germline lookup yields CDR1 MNHEY and CDR2 SMNVEV (reference sequence). This CDR3 region has 12 residues. The CDR3 region has the DNA TGTGCCAGCAGTAACAGAGCCTACGAGCAGTACTTC. It encodes CASSNRAYEQYF.

The V call is TRBV20-1, the J call TRBJ2-1; no definite D call. The CDR3 totals 10 residues. Trimming shortened V by 3 bases and J by 8 bases, and 5 bases separated the two germline ends. Germline lookup yields CDR1 DFQATT and CDR2 SNEGSKA (reference sequence). The DNA of the CDR3 is TGCAGTGCTAGTGTGGATGAGCAGTTCTTC. Its protein is CSASVDEQFF.

The table lists this clonotype with many counts. V usage is TRBV7-8 and J usage is TRBJ2-3; possibly TRBD1 or TRBD2 for D (5 bases each). V was pared by 3 bases and J by 3 bases, with 22 bases between. The CDR3 totals 18 residues. In germline, CDR1 is SGHVS, CDR2 FQNEAQ. In nucleotides, the CDR3 is TGTGCCAGCAGCTTCTTTCCCAGGGACCAAAAGGTGACAGATACGCAGTATTTT. Protein product: CASSFFPRDQKVTDTQYF.

This CDR3 is CASSLVSGFVDGYTF. CDR3 DNA sequence: TGTGCCAGCAGCTTAGTTTCCGGATTCGTGGACGGCTACACCTTC. V usage is TRBV7-2 and J usage is TRBJ1-2; D call uncertain. The CDR3 consists of 15 residues. Looked up from germline, CDR1 is SGHTA and CDR2 is FQGNSA. Trimming cost V 1 base and J 8 bases, with 17 bases left between them.

The chain couples TRBV20-1 to TRBJ1-3; no reliable D call. Looked up from germline, CDR1 is DFQATT and CDR2 is SNEGSKA (reference sequence). V was cut by 8 bases and J by 0 bases, with 5 bases left in between. The CDR3 totals 11 residues. The DNA for the CDR3 is TGCAGTCCGAGCTCTGGAAACACCATATATTTT. It encodes CSPSSGNTIYF.

The chain is built from TRBV6-2 or TRBV6-3 and TRBJ2-2; D is unclear. CDR3 size: 16 residues. Germline-derived CDR1 and CDR2 are MNHEY and SVGEGT. Between the trimmed V and J ends, which lost 1 base and 0 bases, there was a span of 9 bases. The CDR3 here is CASSYFAISNTGELFF. Here the CDR3 DNA reads TGTGCCAGCAGTTACTTTGCTATCTCGAACACCGGGGAGCTGTTTTTT.

This clonotype was detected a few times. The chain couples TRBV10-3 to TRBJ2-2; maybe TRBD1 (6 bases). CDR1 and CDR2 (germline): ENHRY, SYGVKD. V was cut by 2 bases and J by 7 bases, with 14 bases left in between. CDR3 length: 15 amino acids. The CDR3 spells CAISETLRQVGELFF. Here the CDR3 DNA reads TGTGCCATCAGTGAGACCCTTCGACAGGTCGGGGAGCTGTTTTTT.

This clonotype was seen repeatedly, ten times or more. The CDR3 sequence is CASRQAGDTQYF. The CDR3 DNA reads as TGTGCCAGCAGACAGGCGGGAGATACGCAGTATTTT. The chain employs TRBV6-5 and TRBJ2-3; either TRBD1 or TRBD2 may fit D (5 bases each). Germline values: CDR1 MNHEY, CDR2 SVGAGI. Trimming removed 6 bases from V and 5 bases from J, with 9 bases in between. This CDR3 contains 12 residues.

This clonotype was seen ten or more times. This chain uses TRBV6-1 with TRBJ2-1; D is perhaps TRBD1 or TRBD2 (5 bases each). This CDR3 region has 13 residues. Germline V gene sequence: CDR1 MNHNS, CDR2 SASEGT. Trimming pared 7 bases from V and 7 bases from J, leaving 14 bases between. CDR3 sequence reads: CASIRDGGNEQFF. The CDR3 region has the DNA TGTGCCAGCATCCGTGATGGGGGTAATGAGCAGTTCTTC.

This clonotype was found many times. The chain recombines TRBV25-1 with TRBJ2-7; TRBD2 matches 9 bases. The CDR3 contains 15 residues. After removal of 3 bases from V and 1 base from J, the junction contained 4 bases not matched to a gene. The germline V gene has CDR1 MGHDK and CDR2 SYGVNS. CDR3 DNA sequence: TGTGCCAGCAGTGATTTGGCGGGAGGGTCCTACGAGCAGTACTTC. Residues: CASSDLAGGSYEQYF.

The chain employs TRBV6-1 and TRBJ2-7, with 7 bases lining up with TRBD1. Germline CDR1 MNHNS, CDR2 SASEGT. The CDR3 has 13 residues. V gave up 5 bases and J gave up 5 bases; unmatched junction bases: 6. The CDR3 loop reads CASSQSGTDEQYF. CDR3 DNA: TGTGCCAGCAGTCAATCCGGGACAGACGAGCAGTACTTC.

This clonotype has more than one count but fewer than ten. The chain recombines TRBV5-1 with TRBJ2-2, with 8 bases aligning to TRBD2. Looked up from germline, CDR1 is SGHRS and CDR2 is YFSETQ. The CDR3 is 18 amino acids. V shed 1 base and J 1 base; nucleotides not matched to a gene: 9. Written as DNA, the CDR3 is TGCGCCAGCAGCTTGAGCTCCGGGACTAGAAAGAACACCGGGGAGCTGTTTTTT. It codes for CASSLSSGTRKNTGELFF.

This chain links TRBV5-1 with TRBJ1-1; D is uncertain. CDR3 length equals 14 residues. Trimming took 2 bases from V and 2 from J, leaving 10 bases between them. CDR1 and CDR2 from the germline V gene are SGHRS and YFSETQ. The CDR3 is CASSFTDVNTEAFF. The CDR3 DNA sequence: TGCGCCAGCAGCTTTACAGACGTAAACACTGAAGCTTTCTTT. Full variable domain (rest looked up from reference TRBV5-1 and TRBJ1-1): KAGVTQTPRYLIKTRGQQVTLSCSPISGHRSVSWYQQTPGQGLQFLFEYFSETQRNKGNFPGRFSGRQFSNSRSEMNVSTLELGDSALYLCASSFTDVNTEAFFGQGTRLTVV.

This chain uses TRBV19 with TRBJ1-2; D remains unclear. Germline lookup yields CDR1 LNHDA and CDR2 SQIVND (reference sequence). This CDR3 region has 13 residues. Trimming removed 4 bases from V and 2 bases from J, with 8 bases in between. The CDR3 protein is CASSTGGNYGYTF. The DNA for the CDR3 is TGTGCCAGTAGTACAGGTGGGAACTATGGCTACACCTTC.

The genes are TRBV7-9 and TRBJ2-7; no clear D gene. The V end was cut by 4 bases, the J end by 2 bases, with 9 bases between. Looked up from germline, CDR1 is SEHNR and CDR2 is FQNEAQ (reference sequence). This CDR3 has 13 amino acids. CDR3 region: CASSSQSAYEQYF. DNA of the CDR3: TGTGCCAGCAGCTCTCAGAGCGCCTACGAGCAGTACTTC.

This clonotype was found a few times. The V call is TRBV7-9, the J call TRBJ2-7; weak D call: TRBD2 (5 bases). This CDR3 has 14 residues. The germline gives CDR1 SEHNR, CDR2 FQNEAQ (reference sequence). Between the trimmed V and J ends, which lost 2 bases and 4 bases, there was a span of 12 bases. In DNA form, the CDR3 reads TGTGCCAGCAGCTTATTGCGCGGGTGGTACGAGCAGTACTTC. It translates to CASSLLRGWYEQYF.

This chain joins TRBV5-1 and TRBJ2-1; D may be TRBD1 or TRBD2 (6 bases each). CDR1 and CDR2 (germline): SGHRS, YFSETQ. There are 17 residues in the CDR3. The germline V and J ends were trimmed by 3 bases and 0 bases, with 16 bases remaining between them. CDR3 sequence reads: CASSWGAERISYNEQFF. DNA for the CDR3: TGCGCCAGCAGCTGGGGGGCTGAGCGGATCTCCTACAATGAGCAGTTCTTC.

This chain connects TRBV5-1 to TRBJ1-6; D is uncertain. The CDR3 is 14 residues long. The germline gives CDR1 SGHRS, CDR2 YFSETQ. With 4 bases removed from V and 10 bases from J, the gap between germline ends came to 15 bases. This CDR3 is CASSPTEIPSPLHF. The CDR3 coding sequence is TGCGCCAGCAGCCCAACAGAAATCCCATCACCCCTCCACTTT. Complete variable domain (other parts from reference TRBV5-1 and TRBJ1-6): KAGVTQTPRYLIKTRGQQVTLSCSPISGHRSVSWYQQTPGQGLQFLFEYFSETQRNKGNFPGRFSGRQFSNSRSEMNVSTLELGDSALYLCASSPTEIPSPLHFGNGTRLTVT.

This clonotype has only a few counts. V and J are TRBV4-1 and TRBJ1-1, with no clear D. This CDR3 has 15 residues. V was shortened by 3 bases and J by 1 base, with 12 bases between the two germline ends. Germline V gives CDR1 MGHRA, CDR2 YSYEKL. The CDR3 DNA sequence: TGCGCCAGCAGCCAGGTCGTCACACCGAACACTGAAGCTTTCTTT. Protein product: CASSQVVTPNTEAFF.

This clonotype showed up many times. This sequence joins TRBV5-1 and TRBJ2-3; 9 nucleotides line up with TRBD1. CDR3 length equals 14 residues. V shed 4 bases, J shed 8 bases, and the junction held 8 bases outside the gene matches. The germline gives CDR1 SGHRS, CDR2 YFSETQ. The CDR3 DNA reads as TGCGCCAGCAGCCTGGACAGGGGCGGTGGTACGCAGTATTTT. Protein: CASSLDRGGGTQYF.

The table lists this clonotype with a few counts. The chain employs TRBV6-6 and TRBJ2-7, with no clear D. The CDR3 is 11 amino acids. V was clipped by 2 bases and J by 7 bases, with 6 bases between them. The germline V gene encodes CDR1 MNHNY and CDR2 SVGAGI (reference sequence). The CDR3: CASSYGVEQYF. CDR3 DNA sequence: TGTGCCAGCAGTTACGGGGTTGAGCAGTACTTC.